Detailed here is one T cell receptor (beta chain). This clonotype was detected many times. The target of this receptor is not known. No per-base quality is available; no much larger clone lies one base away. The run used an Illumina NovaSeq 6000. TCRalpha and TCRbeta cDNA libraries were built by 5'RACE with constant-segment primers, adding sample barcodes and unique molecular identifiers. Trizol reagent was used to extract RNA from every sample. Amplification of the libraries took two PCR steps, and the second step added a second sample barcode plus Illumina TruSeq adapters. The libraries were sequenced on an Illumina NovaSeq using 2 x 150 bp paired-end reads. The authors processed their data as follows. The reads were demultiplexed and collapsed into UMI-guided consensus sequences using migec v1.2.7. Using mixcr v2.1.11, UMI consensuses were aligned to TRA and TRB V and J templates and then assembled into clonotypes. A clonotype was counted as expanded or contracted only when both edgeR and NoisET called the clonotype significant, with the noise models trained on biological replicates. For edgeR calls, the cutoffs were a false discovery rate-adjusted p below 0.01 and a log2 fold-change threshold of 1. As an exploratory analysis of dynamics, max-normalized trajectories of the 1000 most abundant clonotypes were examined with PCA combined with hierarchical clustering. Separately sequenced CD4+ and CD8+ repertoires were used to assign a CD4 or CD8 phenotype to each responding clone. TCRdb redid the processing of the public reads, applying fastp at Q25 and MiXCR, and retained in-frame beta chains. Duplicate CDR3 protein sequences are folded into a single record with the most common DNA and genes. In this record, the V and J calls reflect TCRdb's handling and not the investigators' own analysis. The sample table holds about 68,000 distinct CDR3 sequences, of which approximately 16% were seen once. Of the sample, under 35% falls within the top ten clones.

These data belong to a study of T-cell memory formation after mild COVID-19 (dated by TCRdb to the early 2020s). About the study as a whole: TCR sequence clusters from the two donors were largely donor specific. Longitudinal TCRalpha and TCRbeta repertoire sequencing tracked T-cell clones expanding and contracting after mild COVID-19 in a couple of donors. Two young, previously healthy adult volunteers made up the cohort, one male and one female.

V is clipped by 4 bases and J by 2 bases, and the sequence between their germline boundaries is 5 bases long. From its cysteine to its phenylalanine, the CDR3 spans 12 amino acids. This entry keeps only the CDR3 DNA: 36 bases, framed from base 1. According to the germline V gene, CDR1 reads SGHRS and CDR2 reads YFSETQ. Ficoll-Paque density gradient centrifugation was the method used to isolate PBMCs. The paper as a whole reports these results and caveats: Only two mild cases were covered by the study, and larger cohorts that include severe cases with pre-infection samples were considered necessary. Some responding clones were detected in pre-infection memory, which suggested that pre-existing cross-reactive memory T cells had joined the SARS-CoV-2 response. Contracting CD4+ clones appeared mostly in the CM and EM memory subsets, whereas CD8+ clones were enriched in EMRA. Clones contracting from day 15 to 85 had balanced CD4/CD8 phenotypes, while a second wave expanding from day 15 to 37 was biased towards CD4+. The second-wave clones that peaked on day 37 were not confirmed to be SARS-CoV-2 specific.

This sequence uses TRBV5-1 and TRBJ2-3; no D segment can be confidently identified. This TCR came from an adult woman who had mild COVID-19 (a few samples of this study predate the infection). The sample titles of this study are shuffled in the database, so cell type and time point are left out; the donor was told from shared clones. The sequencing input was PBMCs or a T cell subset sorted from them (not recorded which). The DNA reads as follows: TGCGCCAGCAGCCTAGACACAGATACGCAGTATTTT. Protein translation: CASSLDTDTQYF.